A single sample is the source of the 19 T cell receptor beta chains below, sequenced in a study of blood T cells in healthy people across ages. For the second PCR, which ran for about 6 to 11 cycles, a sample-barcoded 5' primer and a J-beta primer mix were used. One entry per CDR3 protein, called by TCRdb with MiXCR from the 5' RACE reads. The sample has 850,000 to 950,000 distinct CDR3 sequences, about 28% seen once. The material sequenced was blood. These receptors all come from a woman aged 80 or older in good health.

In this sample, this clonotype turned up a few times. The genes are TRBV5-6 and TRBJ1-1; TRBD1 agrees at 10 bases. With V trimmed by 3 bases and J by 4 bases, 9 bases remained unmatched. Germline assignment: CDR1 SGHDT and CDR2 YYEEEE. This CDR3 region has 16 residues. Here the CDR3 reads CASSYPGTGAGTEAFF. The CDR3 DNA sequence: TGTGCCAGCAGCTATCCCGGGACAGGGGCGGGCACTGAAGCTTTCTTT.

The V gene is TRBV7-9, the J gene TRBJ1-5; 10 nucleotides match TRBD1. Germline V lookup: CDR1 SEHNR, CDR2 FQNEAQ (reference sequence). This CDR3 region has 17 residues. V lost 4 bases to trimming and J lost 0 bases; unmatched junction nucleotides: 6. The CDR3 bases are TGTGCCAGCAGCTCAGAGACAGGGGGCTTTAGCAATCAGCCCCAGCATTTT. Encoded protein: CASSSETGGFSNQPQHF.

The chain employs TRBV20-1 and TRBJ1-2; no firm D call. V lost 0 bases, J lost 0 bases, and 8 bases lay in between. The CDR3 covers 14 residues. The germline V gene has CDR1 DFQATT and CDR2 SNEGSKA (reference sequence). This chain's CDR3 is CSARETEANYGYTF. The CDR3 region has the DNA TGCAGTGCTAGAGAAACGGAAGCTAACTATGGCTACACCTTC.

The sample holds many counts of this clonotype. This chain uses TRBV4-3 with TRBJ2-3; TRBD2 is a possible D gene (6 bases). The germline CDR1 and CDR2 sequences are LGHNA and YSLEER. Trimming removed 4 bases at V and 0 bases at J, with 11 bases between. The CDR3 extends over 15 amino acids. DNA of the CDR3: TGCGCCAGCAGCCGTATTGGGGGGAGCACAGATACGCAGTATTTT. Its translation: CASSRIGGSTDTQYF.

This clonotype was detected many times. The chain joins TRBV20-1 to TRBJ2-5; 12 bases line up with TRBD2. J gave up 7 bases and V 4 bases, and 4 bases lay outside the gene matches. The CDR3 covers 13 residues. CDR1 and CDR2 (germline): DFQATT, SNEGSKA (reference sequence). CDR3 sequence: CSAIETSGGTQYF. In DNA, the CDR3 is TGCAGTGCTATCGAGACTAGCGGGGGGACCCAGTACTTC.

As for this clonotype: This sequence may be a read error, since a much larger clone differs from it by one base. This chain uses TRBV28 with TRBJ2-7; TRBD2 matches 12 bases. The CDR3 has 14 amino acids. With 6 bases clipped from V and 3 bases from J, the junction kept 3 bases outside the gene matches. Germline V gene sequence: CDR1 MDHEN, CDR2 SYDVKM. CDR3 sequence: CASRWTSGDYEQYF. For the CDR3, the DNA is TGTGCCAGCAGGTGGACTAGCGGGGACTACGAGCAGTACTTC.

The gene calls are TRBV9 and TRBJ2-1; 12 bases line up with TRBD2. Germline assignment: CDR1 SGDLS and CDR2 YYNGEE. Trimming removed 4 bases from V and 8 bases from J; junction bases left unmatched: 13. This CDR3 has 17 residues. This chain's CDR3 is CASSPLRASGRGDEQFF. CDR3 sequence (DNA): TGTGCCAGCAGCCCCCTGAGGGCTAGCGGGAGGGGCGATGAGCAGTTCTTC.

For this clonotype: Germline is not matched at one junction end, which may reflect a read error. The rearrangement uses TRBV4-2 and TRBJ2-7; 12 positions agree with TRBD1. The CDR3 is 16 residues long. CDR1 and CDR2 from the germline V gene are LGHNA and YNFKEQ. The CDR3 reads CASSHETGTGGYERYF. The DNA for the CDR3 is TGTGCCAGCAGCCATGAAACTGGGACAGGGGGCTACGAGCGGTACTTC.

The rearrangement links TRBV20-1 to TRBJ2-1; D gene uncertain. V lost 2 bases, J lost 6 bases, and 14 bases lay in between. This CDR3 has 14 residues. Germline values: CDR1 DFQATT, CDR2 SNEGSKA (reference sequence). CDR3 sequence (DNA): TGCAGTGCTAGACCCTGGAATTCCGGCAATGAGCAGTTCTTC. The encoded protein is CSARPWNSGNEQFF.

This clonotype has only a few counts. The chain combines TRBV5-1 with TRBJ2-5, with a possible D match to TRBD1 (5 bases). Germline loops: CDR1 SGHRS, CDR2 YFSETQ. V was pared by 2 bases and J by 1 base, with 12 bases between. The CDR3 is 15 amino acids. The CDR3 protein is CASSFSDRAQETQYF. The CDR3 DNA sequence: TGCGCCAGCAGCTTCTCCGACAGAGCCCAAGAGACCCAGTACTTC. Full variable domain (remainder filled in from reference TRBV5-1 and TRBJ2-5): KAGVTQTPRYLIKTRGQQVTLSCSPISGHRSVSWYQQTPGQGLQFLFEYFSETQRNKGNFPGRFSGRQFSNSRSEMNVSTLELGDSALYLCASSFSDRAQETQYFGPGTRLLVL.

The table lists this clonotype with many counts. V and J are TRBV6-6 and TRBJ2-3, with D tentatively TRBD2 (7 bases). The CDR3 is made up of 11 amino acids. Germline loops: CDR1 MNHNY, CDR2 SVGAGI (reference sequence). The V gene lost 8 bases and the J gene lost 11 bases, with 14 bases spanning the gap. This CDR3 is CASSRGGGQYF. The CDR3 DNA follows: TGTGCCAGCTCTAGGGGAGGGGGGCAGTATTTT.

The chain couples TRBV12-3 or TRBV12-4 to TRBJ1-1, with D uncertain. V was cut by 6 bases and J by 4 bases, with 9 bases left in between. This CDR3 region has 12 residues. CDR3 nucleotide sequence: TGTGCCAGCAGCCGCGAAGGCACTGAAGCTTTCTTT. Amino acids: CASSREGTEAFF.

CDR3 DNA: TGCAGTGCTAGAACTAGCGGGGAGGCATTCGGTCAGTACTTC. The encoded protein is CSARTSGEAFGQYF. V and J are TRBV20-1 and TRBJ2-4, with TRBD2 matching 10 bases. V gave up 2 bases and J gave up 12 bases; unmatched junction bases: 10. From germline, CDR1 is DFQATT and CDR2 SNEGSKA (reference sequence). The CDR3 sequence is 14 residues long.

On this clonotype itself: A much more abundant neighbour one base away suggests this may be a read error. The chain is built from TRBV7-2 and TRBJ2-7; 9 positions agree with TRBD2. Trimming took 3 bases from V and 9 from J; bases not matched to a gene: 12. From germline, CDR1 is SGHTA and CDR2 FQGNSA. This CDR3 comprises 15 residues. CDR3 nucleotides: TGTGCCAGCAGCTTTAGCGGGGGAGCCTACAATGGGCAGTACTTC. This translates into CASSFSGGAYNGQYF.

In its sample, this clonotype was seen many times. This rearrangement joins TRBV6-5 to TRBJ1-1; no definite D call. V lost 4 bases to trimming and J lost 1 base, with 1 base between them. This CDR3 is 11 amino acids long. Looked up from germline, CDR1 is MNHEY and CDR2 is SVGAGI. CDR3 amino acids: CASSWNTEAFF. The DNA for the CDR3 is TGTGCCAGCAGTTGGAACACTGAAGCTTTCTTT.

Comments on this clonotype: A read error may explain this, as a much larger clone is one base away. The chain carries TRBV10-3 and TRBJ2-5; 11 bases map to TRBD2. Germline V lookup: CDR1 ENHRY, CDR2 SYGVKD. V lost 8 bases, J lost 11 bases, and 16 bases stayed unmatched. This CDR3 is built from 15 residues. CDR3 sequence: CAIRGLAGGHNEQYF. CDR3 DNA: TGTGCCATCCGCGGCCTAGCGGGGGGCCACAATGAGCAGTACTTC.

CDR3 sequence: CSASIARAGSNSPLHF. As DNA, the CDR3 is TGCAGTGCTAGTATCGCCAGGGCTGGGTCTAATTCACCCCTCCACTTT. This chain links TRBV20-1 with TRBJ1-6; TRBD1 might be the D (5 bases). Trimming cost V 3 bases and J 6 bases, with 18 bases left between them. The V gene's germline CDR1 is DFQATT and CDR2 SNEGSKA (reference sequence). This CDR3 is built from 16 residues.

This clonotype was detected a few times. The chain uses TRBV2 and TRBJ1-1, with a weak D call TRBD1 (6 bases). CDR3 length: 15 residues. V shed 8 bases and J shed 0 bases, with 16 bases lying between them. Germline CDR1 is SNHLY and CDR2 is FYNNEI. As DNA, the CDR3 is TGTGCCAGCCGCACAGAGGGGGGATTGAACACTGAAGCTTTCTTT. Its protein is CASRTEGGLNTEAFF.

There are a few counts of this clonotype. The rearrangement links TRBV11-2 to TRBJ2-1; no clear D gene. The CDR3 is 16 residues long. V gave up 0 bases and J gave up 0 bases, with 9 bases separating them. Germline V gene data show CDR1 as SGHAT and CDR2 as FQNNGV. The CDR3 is CASSLDWRSSYNEQFF. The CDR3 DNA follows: TGTGCCAGCAGCTTAGATTGGAGAAGCTCCTACAATGAGCAGTTCTTC.